The TCR beta chain under discussion was sequenced for a study of identical twins (dated by TCRdb to between 2015 and 2016). Broadly, across the study: TCR alpha and beta repertoires from monozygotic twins, unrelated adults of various ages and cord blood were deep-sequenced to test whether fetal clonotypes persist. To rule out contamination, replicate twin experiments were performed at different times with different library preparation protocols. The investigation overall reported the following: Zero-insertion analyses could be partly confounded by invariant T cells such as MAIT and iNKT, though diverse VJ usage argued against such confounding for most clonotypes. Abundant cord blood beta clonotypes carried fewer insertions; young adult naive repertoires showed a weaker similar trend, while memory repertoires showed none. Because the same donors could not be followed over many years, the conclusions relied on cross-sectional statistical analysis. Compared with coincidental sharing between unrelated individuals, an excess of low generation-probability sequences was observed among out-of-frame TCR alpha sequences shared between twins. In beta out-of-frame sequences, excess twin sharing was weaker, because having fewer shared sequences lowered the signal-to-noise ratio. In monozygotic twins, out-of-frame TCR alpha sharing was systematically underestimated by recombination models, although the models agreed with sharing between unrelated individuals.

Library generation was performed with 5' RACE. Instrument on record: Illumina HiSeq 2000. Template switching added a universal primer binding site, and the final cDNA carried a unique molecular identifier that allowed TCR cDNA molecules to be counted accurately. First-strand cDNA for TCR alpha and beta chains was synthesized from specific primers in the conserved constant-segment region. To control for contamination, every cDNA library carried two barcodes: a SMART-Mk sample barcode plus Illumina barcodes. TruSeq adapter sequences, together with Illumina sample barcodes, were added in two successive PCR steps. The TCR alpha and beta cDNA libraries were sequenced on the Illumina HiSeq platform using custom primers. As for the original processing: Unique molecular identifiers were extracted from raw reads with MiGEC, and CDR3 positions were determined with MiXCR. For each individual, recombination models were inferred using an EM algorithm with the repgenHMM and IGoR tools. The tcR package in R was used for shared clonotype analysis, with sharing normalized by the product of cloneset sizes. Out-of-frame nonproductive sequences were analyzed to study raw recombination free of thymic and clonal selection effects. TCRdb handled the public reads itself, with Q25 trimming in fastp and clone calling in MiXCR, and kept productive beta chains. CDR3 protein sequences are deduplicated, and each keeps its most common genes and DNA. The V and J calls and clone size come from TCRdb's table, not from the authors' own analysis. The sample table holds about 240,000 distinct CDR3 sequences, of which 9.5% to 15% were seen once. Of the sample, 4% to 5% is held by the ten largest clones.

Concerning this clonotype: The antigen it binds to is not known. Base qualities are missing; no much larger clone stands one base away.

CDR1 and CDR2, per the germline V gene, are SGHTA and FQGNSA. Its CDR3 holds 12 amino acids, cysteine through phenylalanine. CDR3 DNA is the only sequence kept; it has 36 bases, read in frame from the first base. The germline V end is reduced by 4 bases and the J end by 6 bases; junction bases left unmatched: 0. Every donor in the study was a healthy Caucasian. Three pairs of female monozygotic twins, all aged about 18 to 30 years, made up the twin cohort. Miltenyi CD45RO+ enrichment and human naive T-cell isolation kits were used to isolate memory (CD45RO+) and naive T cells from PBMC. This sample was shared with a second study, whose subject was yellow fever vaccine responses in identical twins. In that second paper, the authors write: According to the authors, the vaccine-induced T cell response in identical twins seemed to be partly convergent and partly specific to each individual. The study precisely tracked vaccine-responding T cell clones in identical twins.

The sequence derives from a woman younger than 35 in good health. Sequenced sample: memory (CD45RO+) T cells sorted from blood. The cell subset or site label on this specimen signifies: CD45RO+ enriched T cells. In this chain, TRBV7-2 is recombined with TRBJ2-3, and 8 junctional nucleotides match TRBD2. This receptor carries the CDR3 CASSWTSDTQYF. The DNA sequence is TGTGCCAGCAGCTGGACTAGCGATACGCAGTATTTT.